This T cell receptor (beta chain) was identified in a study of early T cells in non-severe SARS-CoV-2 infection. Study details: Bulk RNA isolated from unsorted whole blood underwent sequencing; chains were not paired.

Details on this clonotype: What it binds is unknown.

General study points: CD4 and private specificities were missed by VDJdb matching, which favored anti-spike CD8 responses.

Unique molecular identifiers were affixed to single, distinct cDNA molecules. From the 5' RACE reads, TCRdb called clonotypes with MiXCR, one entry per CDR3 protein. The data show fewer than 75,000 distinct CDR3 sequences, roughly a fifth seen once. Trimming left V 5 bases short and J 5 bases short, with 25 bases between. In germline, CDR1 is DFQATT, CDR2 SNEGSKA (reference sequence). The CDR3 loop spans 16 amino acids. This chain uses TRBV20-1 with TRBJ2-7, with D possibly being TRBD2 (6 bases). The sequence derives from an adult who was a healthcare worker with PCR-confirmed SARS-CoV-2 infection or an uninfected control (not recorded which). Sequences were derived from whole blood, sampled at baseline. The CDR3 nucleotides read TGCAGTGCTCTGGACCGGGGGTCTAAAAACGGTCACGAGCAGTACTTC. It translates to CSALDRGSKNGHEQYF.